The entry below describes one T cell receptor (beta chain). CDR1 and CDR2 from the germline V gene are MNHEY and SMNVEV (reference sequence). The ends lost 6 bases at V and 4 bases at J; junction bases unmatched: 3. The CDR3 runs 13 residues. This sample stems from a study of radiotherapy plus CTLA-4 blockade in lung cancer. About the research overall: Objective responses were observed in around a sixth of patients, and disease control was achieved by just over 30%.

Assay used: immunoSEQ multiplex PCR; TCRdb lists only in-frame clones, some missing. The sample consists of 11,000 to 15,000 clones, around 87% of them appearing once. J is TRBJ1-2 and V is TRBV27; 9 nucleotides match TRBD1. The sequences come from peripheral blood, collected from a patient treated with radiotherapy plus ipilimumab. The TCR was taken from a human donor with non-small cell lung cancer that progressed on radiotherapy plus ipilimumab. Some clones in this sample may be carry-over from other donors' samples. The CDR3 is CASSGQGSYGYTF. CDR3 in DNA: TGTGCCAGCAGCGGACAGGGGAGCTATGGCTACACCTTC.